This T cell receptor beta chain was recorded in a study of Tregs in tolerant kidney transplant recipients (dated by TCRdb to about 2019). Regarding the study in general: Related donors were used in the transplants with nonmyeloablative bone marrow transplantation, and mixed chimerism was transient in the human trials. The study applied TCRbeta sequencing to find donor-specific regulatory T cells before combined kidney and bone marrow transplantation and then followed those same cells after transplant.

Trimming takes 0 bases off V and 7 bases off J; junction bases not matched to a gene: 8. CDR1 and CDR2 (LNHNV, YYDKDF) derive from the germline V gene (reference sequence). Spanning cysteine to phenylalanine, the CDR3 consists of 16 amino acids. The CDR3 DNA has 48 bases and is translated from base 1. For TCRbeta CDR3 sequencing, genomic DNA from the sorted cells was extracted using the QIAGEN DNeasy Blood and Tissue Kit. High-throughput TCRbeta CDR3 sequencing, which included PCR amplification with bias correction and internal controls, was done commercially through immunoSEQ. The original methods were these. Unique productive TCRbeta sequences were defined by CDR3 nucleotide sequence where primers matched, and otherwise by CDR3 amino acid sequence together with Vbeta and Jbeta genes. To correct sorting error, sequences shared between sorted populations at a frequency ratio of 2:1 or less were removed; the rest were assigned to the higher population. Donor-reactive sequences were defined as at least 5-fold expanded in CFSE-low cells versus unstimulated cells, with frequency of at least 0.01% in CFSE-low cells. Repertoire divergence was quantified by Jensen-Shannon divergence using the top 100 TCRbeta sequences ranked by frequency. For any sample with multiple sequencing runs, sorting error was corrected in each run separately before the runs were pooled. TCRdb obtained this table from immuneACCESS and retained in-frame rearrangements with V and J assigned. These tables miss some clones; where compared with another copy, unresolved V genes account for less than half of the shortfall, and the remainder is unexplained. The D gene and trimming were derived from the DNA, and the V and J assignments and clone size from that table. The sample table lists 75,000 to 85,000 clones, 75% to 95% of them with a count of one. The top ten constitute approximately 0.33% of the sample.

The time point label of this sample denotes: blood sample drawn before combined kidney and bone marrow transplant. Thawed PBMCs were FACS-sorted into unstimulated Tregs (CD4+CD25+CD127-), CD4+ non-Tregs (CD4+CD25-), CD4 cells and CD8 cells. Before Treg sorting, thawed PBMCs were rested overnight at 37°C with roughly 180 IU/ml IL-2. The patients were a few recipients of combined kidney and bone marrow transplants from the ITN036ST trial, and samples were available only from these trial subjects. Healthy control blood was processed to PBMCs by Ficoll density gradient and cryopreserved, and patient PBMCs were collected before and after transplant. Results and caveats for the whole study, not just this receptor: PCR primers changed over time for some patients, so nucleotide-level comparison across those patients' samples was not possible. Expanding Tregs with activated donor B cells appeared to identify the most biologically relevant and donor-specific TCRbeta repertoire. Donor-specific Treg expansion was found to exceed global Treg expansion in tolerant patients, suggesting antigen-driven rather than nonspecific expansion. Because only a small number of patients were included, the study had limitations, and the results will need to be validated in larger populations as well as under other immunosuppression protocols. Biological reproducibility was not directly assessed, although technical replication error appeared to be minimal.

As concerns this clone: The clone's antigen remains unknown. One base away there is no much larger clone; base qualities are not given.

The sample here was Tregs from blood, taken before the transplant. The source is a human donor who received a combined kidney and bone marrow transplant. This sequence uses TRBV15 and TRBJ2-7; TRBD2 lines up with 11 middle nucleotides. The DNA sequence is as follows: TGTGCCACCAGCAGAGATGGGCTAGCGGGAGGTCGGGAGCAGTACTTC. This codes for CATSRDGLAGGREQYF.